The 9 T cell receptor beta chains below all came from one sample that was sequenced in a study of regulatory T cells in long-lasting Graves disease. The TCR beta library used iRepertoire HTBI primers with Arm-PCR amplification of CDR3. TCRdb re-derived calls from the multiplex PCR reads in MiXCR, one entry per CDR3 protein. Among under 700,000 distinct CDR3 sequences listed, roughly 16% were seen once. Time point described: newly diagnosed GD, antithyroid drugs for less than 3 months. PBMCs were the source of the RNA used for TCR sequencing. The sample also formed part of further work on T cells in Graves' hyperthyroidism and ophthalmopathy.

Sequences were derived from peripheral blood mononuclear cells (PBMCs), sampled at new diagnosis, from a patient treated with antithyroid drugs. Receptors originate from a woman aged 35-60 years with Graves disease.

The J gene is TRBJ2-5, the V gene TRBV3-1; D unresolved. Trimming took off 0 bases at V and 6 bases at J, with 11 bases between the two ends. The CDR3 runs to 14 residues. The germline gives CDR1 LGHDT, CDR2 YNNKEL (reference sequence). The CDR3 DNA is TGTGCCAGCAGCCAAGATTCCTACAGCCAGACCCAGTACTTC. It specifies CASSQDSYSQTQYF.

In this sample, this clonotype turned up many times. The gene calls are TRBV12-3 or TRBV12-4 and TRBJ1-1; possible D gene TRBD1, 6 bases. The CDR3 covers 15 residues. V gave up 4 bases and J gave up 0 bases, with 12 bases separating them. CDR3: CASSSRTELNTEAFF. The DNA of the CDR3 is TGTGCCAGCAGTTCCAGGACAGAATTGAACACTGAAGCTTTCTTT.

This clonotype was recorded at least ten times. The CDR3, as DNA: TGCGCCAGCAGCCGGGACCTGAACACTGAAGCTTTCTTT. It yields the protein CASSRDLNTEAFF. V and J are TRBV10-1 and TRBJ1-1, with a possible D match to TRBD1 (5 bases). With 6 bases removed from V and 0 bases from J, the gap between germline ends came to 8 bases. CDR1 and CDR2 from the germline V gene are WNHNN and SYGVQD (reference sequence). The CDR3 contains 13 residues.

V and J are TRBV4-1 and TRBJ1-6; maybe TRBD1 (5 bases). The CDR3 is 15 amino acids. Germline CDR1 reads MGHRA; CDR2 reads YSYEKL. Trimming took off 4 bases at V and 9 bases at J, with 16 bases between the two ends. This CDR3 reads CASSLGAGLISPLHF. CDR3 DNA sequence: TGCGCCAGCAGCCTTGGGGCAGGGTTAATTTCACCCCTCCACTTT.

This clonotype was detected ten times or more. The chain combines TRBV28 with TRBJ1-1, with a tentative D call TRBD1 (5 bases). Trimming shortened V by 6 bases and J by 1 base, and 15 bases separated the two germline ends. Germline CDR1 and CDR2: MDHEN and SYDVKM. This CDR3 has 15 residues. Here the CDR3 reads CASSRPGAENTEAFF. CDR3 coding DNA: TGTGCCAGCAGCCGACCCGGGGCCGAGAACACTGAAGCTTTCTTT.

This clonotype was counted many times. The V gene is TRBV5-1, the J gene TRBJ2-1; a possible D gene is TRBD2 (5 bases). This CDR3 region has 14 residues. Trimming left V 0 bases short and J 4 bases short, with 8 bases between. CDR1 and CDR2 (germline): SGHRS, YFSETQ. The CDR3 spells CASSLAGEYNEQFF. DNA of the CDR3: TGCGCCAGCAGCTTGGCCGGGGAATACAATGAGCAGTTCTTC.

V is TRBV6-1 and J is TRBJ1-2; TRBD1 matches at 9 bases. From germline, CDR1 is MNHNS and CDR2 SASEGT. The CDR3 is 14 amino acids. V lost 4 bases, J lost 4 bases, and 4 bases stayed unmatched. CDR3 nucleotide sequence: TGTGCCAGCAGTGGCCAGGACAGGGGCTATGGCTACACCTTC. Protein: CASSGQDRGYGYTF.

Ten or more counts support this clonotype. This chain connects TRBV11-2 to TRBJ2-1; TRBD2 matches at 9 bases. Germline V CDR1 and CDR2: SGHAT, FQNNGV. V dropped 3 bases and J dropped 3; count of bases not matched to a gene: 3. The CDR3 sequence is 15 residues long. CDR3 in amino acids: CASSLSGGIYNEQFF. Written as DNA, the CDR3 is TGTGCCAGCAGCTTGAGCGGGGGGATCTACAATGAGCAGTTCTTC.

CDR3 nucleotides: TGCGCCAGCAGCGTGACACTTACCGTCAGCAATCAGCCCCAGCATTTT. This codes for CASSVTLTVSNQPQHF. V is TRBV4-1 and J is TRBJ1-5; D remains ambiguous. From germline, CDR1 is MGHRA and CDR2 YSYEKL. The V gene lost 5 bases and the J gene lost 1 base, with 15 bases spanning the gap. This CDR3 has 16 amino acids.